The present T cell receptor (beta chain) was sequenced within a study of T-cell reconstitution after alpha-beta-depleted transplantation in children. This clonotype was observed at least ten times. Preparation of the TCRbeta library used unique molecular identifiers. TCRdb redid the calling of the PCR reads with MiXCR, one entry per CDR3 protein. The sample lists more than 15,000 distinct CDR3 sequences, about an eighth occurring once. The CDR3 length is 15 residues. Germline values: CDR1 MDHEN, CDR2 SYDVKM. V shed 5 bases and J shed 5 bases, with 15 bases lying between them. The J gene is TRBJ2-2, the V gene TRBV28; D not resolved. The sample consisted of PBMCs, mostly from graft donor cells, taken 180 days after TCRalphabeta/CD19-depleted stem cell transplant. The sequence was collected from a boy under two years old who had a stem cell transplant for Wiskott-Aldrich syndrome, so the T cells may come from the graft donor. In nucleotides, the CDR3 is TGTGCCAGCAGTCCCCGACACGTTCTAACCGGGGAGCTGTTTTTT. This gives the protein CASSPRHVLTGELFF.